Following are 9 T cell receptor beta chains from one sample sequenced in a study of control samples from healthy donors and cancer patients. Sequenced by immunoSEQ multiplex PCR; TCRdb stores in-frame clones only, minus some. This sample has about 94,000 clones, with over 75% found just once. Sequencing used blood. Receptor source: a woman aged 18 to 35 in good health.

V is TRBV5-6 and J is TRBJ2-1, with D perhaps assigned TRBD1 or TRBD2 (5 bases each). CDR3 length: 14 amino acids. With 5 bases removed from V and 5 bases from J, the gap between germline ends came to 14 bases. CDR1 and CDR2 from the germline V gene are SGHDT and YYEEEE. The CDR3 protein is CASSSGTIDNEQFF. The CDR3 bases are TGTGCCAGCAGTTCCGGGACCATCGACAATGAGCAGTTCTTC.

The chain joins TRBV6-1 to TRBJ1-2, with D unclear. The CDR3 consists of 13 residues. Germline V gives CDR1 MNHNS, CDR2 SASEGT. V lost 0 bases, J lost 8 bases, and 10 bases lay in between. This CDR3 is CASSEATTGGYTF. The DNA of the CDR3 is TGTGCCAGCAGTGAAGCTACCACTGGGGGCTACACCTTC.

The chain's CDR3 is CASSRLTGGNTIYF. The CDR3, as DNA: TGTGCCAGTAGTAGGCTGACGGGTGGAAACACCATATATTTT. The chain uses TRBV19 and TRBJ1-3; D is undetermined. Trimming took 4 bases from V and 3 from J, leaving 10 bases between them. CDR3 length: 14 residues. The germline V gene has CDR1 LNHDA and CDR2 SQIVND (reference sequence).

The chain joins TRBV5-1 to TRBJ2-7, with D unclear. Trimming removed 0 bases from V and 5 bases from J, with 9 bases in between. The CDR3 has 13 amino acids. The germline V gene encodes CDR1 SGHRS and CDR2 YFSETQ. The CDR3 loop reads CASSLGPSDEQYF. CDR3 sequence (DNA): TGCGCCAGCAGCTTGGGTCCGTCTGACGAGCAGTACTTC. The full variable domain, completed using reference TRBV5-1 and TRBJ2-7, is KAGVTQTPRYLIKTRGQQVTLSCSPISGHRSVSWYQQTPGQGLQFLFEYFSETQRNKGNFPGRFSGRQFSNSRSEMNVSTLELGDSALYLCASSLGPSDEQYFGPGTRLTVT.

V usage is TRBV29-1 and J usage is TRBJ2-3; D is possibly TRBD2 (7 bases). The CDR3 contains 13 residues. CDR1 SQVTM and CDR2 ANQGSEA come from the germline V gene. Trimming removed 4 bases from V and 4 bases from J, with 12 bases in between. The CDR3 DNA sequence: TGCAGCGTTGGTAAGGGGGGGCCAGATACGCAGTATTTT. It yields the protein CSVGKGGPDTQYF.

The chain uses TRBV19 and TRBJ1-1; a possible D gene is TRBD1 (5 bases). The CDR3 length is 14 residues. Germline V gene sequence: CDR1 LNHDA, CDR2 SQIVND (reference sequence). V dropped 5 bases and J dropped 5 bases, with 15 bases sitting between them. This chain's CDR3 is CASSLLREGTEAFF. For the CDR3, the DNA is TGTGCCAGTAGTCTACTCAGGGAGGGTACTGAAGCTTTCTTT.

V and J are TRBV10-3 and TRBJ2-7, with D uncertain. CDR1 and CDR2 from the germline V gene are ENHRY and SYGVKD. Trimming took 2 bases from V and 2 from J, leaving 10 bases between them. CDR3 length equals 14 residues. The CDR3 protein is CAISETAETYEQYF. CDR3 nucleotides: TGTGCCATCAGTGAGACGGCGGAGACCTACGAGCAGTACTTC.

The chain carries TRBV5-1 and TRBJ2-7, with a tentative D call TRBD2 (7 bases). Germline CDR1 SGHRS, CDR2 YFSETQ. V was shortened by 4 bases and J by 3 bases, with 23 bases between the two germline ends. CDR3 size: 17 residues. The CDR3 sequence: CASSRDTRLAGYYEQYF. Written as DNA, the CDR3 is TGCGCCAGCAGCCGGGACACCCGGTTAGCGGGCTACTACGAGCAGTACTTC.

J is TRBJ2-7 and V is TRBV5-1, with 7 bases that match TRBD1. Germline loops: CDR1 SGHRS, CDR2 YFSETQ. The CDR3 runs to 15 residues. V gave up 2 bases and J gave up 3 bases; unmatched junction bases: 8. CDR3 amino acids: CASSLTGDPDYEQYF. The DNA of the CDR3 is TGCGCCAGCAGCTTAACAGGGGACCCCGACTACGAGCAGTACTTC.